The clone carrying this T cell receptor beta chain came up once. Original processing notes: Nucleated cell number was recorded as an estimate derived from reference gene primer amplification. Clones were read by immunoSEQ multiplex PCR, and TCRdb kept only the in-frame ones, dropping some. That table gives V, J and clone size, and the DNA gave D and trimming. Found here are some 220,000 clones, 88% of them singletons; the top ten hold around 2.7%. This sample is part of a study of blood T cell repertoires in COVID-19. Study as a whole: Specimens from acute and convalescent COVID-19 originated in the United States, Italy and Spain.

The V segment lost 0 bases and the J segment 3 bases; nucleotides outside the gene matches: 5. The CDR3 contains 17 residues. Germline CDR1 MGHRA, CDR2 YSYEKL. The sample comprised PBMCs or T cells enriched from blood (not recorded which). This chain uses TRBV4-1 with TRBJ2-1; TRBD2 matches at 10 bases. The receptor comes from a young woman who had recovered from COVID-19. The CDR3 bases are TGCGCCAGCAGCCAAGATCCAGCGGGGGGGTTCTACAATGAGCAGTTCTTC. Protein: CASSQDPAGGFYNEQFF.